The clone carrying this T cell receptor beta chain was seen a few times. Its antigen is undetermined. The source material, RNA transcripts, was used to amplify TCR beta CDR3 regions. Primed by the HTBI set, a first-round RT-PCR was run on the TCR CDR3. TCRdb reprocessed the multiplex PCR reads via MiXCR and lists one record per CDR3 protein. The sample shows approximately 490,000 distinct CDR3 sequences, roughly 23% of them seen only once. The sample comes from a study of T cells in Graves' hyperthyroidism and ophthalmopathy. Study-wide results and limits: A model of 13 V-J pairs discriminated ophthalmopathy from stable hyperthyroidism.

Ophthalmopathy cases scored 3 or more on the Clinical Activity Score and 4 or more on NOSPECS grade, with duration below 3 months. Pregnant or lactating patients were excluded, as were those with uncontrolled infection or other autoimmune disease. On the basis of clinical symptoms, serum thyroxine and TRAb, thyroid ultrasound and orbital computed tomography, diagnoses were made. The sequenced sample consisted of blood. This clonotype originated in a woman aged 70-85 years with Graves' ophthalmopathy.

The CDR3 DNA follows: TGCAGTGCTAGAGAGGGACTAGCGGGAGGGCGAGAGCAGTACTTC. Translation: CSAREGLAGGREQYF. The V call is TRBV20-1, the J call TRBJ2-7; TRBD2 aligns across 16 bases. Germline CDR1 reads DFQATT; CDR2 reads SNEGSKA (reference sequence). This CDR3 region has 15 residues. The V segment lost 0 bases and the J segment 7 bases; nucleotides outside the gene matches: 3.